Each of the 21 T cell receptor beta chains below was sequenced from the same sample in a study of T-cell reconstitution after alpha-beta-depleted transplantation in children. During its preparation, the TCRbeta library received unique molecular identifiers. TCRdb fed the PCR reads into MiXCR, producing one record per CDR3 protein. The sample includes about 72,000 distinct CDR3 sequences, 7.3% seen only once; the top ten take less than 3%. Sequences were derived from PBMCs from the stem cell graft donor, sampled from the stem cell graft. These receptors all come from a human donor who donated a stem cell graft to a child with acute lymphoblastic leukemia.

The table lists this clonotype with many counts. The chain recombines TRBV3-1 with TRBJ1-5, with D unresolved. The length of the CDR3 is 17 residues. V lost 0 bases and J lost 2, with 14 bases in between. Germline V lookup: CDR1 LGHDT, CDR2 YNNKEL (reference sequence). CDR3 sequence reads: CASSQDRVRSGNQPQHF. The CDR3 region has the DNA TGTGCCAGCAGCCAAGATCGTGTCAGGTCGGGCAATCAGCCCCAGCATTTT.

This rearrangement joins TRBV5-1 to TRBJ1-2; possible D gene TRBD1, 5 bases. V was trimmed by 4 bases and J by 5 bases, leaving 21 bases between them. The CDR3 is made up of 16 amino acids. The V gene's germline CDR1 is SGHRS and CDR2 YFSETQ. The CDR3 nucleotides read TGCGCCAGCAGCCTTGCTATGGGTCAGGGTTGGTATGGCTACACCTTC. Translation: CASSLAMGQGWYGYTF. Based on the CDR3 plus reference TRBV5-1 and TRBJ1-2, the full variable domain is KAGVTQTPRYLIKTRGQQVTLSCSPISGHRSVSWYQQTPGQGLQFLFEYFSETQRNKGNFPGRFSGRQFSNSRSEMNVSTLELGDSALYLCASSLAMGQGWYGYTFGSGTRLTVV.

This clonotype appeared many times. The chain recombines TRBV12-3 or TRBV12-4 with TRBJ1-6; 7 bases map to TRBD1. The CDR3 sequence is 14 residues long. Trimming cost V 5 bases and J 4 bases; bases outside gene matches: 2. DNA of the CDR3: TGTGCCAGCAGTCAGGGACAGTATAATTCACCCCTCCACTTT. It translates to CASSQGQYNSPLHF.

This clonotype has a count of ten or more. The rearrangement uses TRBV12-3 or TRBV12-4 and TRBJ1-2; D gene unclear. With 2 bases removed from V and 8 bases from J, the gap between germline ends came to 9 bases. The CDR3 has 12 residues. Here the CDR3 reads CASSLMAKGYTF. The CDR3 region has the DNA TGTGCCAGCAGTTTAATGGCCAAGGGCTACACCTTC.

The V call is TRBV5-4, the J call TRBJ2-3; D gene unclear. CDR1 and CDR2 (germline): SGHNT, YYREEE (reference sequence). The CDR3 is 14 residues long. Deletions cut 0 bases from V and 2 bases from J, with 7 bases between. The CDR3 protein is CASSLELNTDTQYF. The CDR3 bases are TGTGCCAGCAGCTTGGAACTGAACACAGATACGCAGTATTTT.

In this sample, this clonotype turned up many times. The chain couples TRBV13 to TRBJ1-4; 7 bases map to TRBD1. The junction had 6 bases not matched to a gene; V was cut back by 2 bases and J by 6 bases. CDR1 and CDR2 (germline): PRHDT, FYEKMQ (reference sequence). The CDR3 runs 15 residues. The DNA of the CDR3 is TGTGCCAGCAGCTTAAACAGGGGTCAGGATGAAAAACTGTTTTTT. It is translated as CASSLNRGQDEKLFF.

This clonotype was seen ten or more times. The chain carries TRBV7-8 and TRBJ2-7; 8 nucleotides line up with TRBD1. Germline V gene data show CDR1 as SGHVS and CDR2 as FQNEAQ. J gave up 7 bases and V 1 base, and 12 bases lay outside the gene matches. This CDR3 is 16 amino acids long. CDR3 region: CASSLVSGGLPGEQYF. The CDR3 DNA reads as TGTGCCAGCAGCTTAGTATCAGGGGGCCTCCCCGGGGAGCAGTACTTC.

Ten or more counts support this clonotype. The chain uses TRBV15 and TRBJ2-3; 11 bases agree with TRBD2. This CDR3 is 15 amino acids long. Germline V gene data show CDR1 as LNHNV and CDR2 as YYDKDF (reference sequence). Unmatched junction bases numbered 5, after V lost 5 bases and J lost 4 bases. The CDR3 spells CATSHTSGGADTQYF. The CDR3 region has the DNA TGTGCCACCAGCCATACTAGCGGGGGAGCAGATACGCAGTATTTT.

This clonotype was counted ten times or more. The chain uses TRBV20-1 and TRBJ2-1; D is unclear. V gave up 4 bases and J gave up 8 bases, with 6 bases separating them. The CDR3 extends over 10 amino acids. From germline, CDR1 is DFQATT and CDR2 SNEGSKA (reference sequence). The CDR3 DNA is TGCAGTGCTACCCCTGATGAGCAGTTCTTC. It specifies CSATPDEQFF.

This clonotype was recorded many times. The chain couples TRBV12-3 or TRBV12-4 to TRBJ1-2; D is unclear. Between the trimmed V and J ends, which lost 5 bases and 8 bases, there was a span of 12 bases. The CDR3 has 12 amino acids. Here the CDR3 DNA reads TGTGCCAGCAGTCCCCGGACCGGCGGCTACACCTTC. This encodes CASSPRTGGYTF.

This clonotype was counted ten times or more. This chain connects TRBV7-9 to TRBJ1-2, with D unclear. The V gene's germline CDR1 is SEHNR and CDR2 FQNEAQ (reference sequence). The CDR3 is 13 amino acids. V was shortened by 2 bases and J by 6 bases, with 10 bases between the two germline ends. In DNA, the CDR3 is TGTGCCAGCAGCTTAAGCGGTGGGCATGGCTACACCTTC. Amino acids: CASSLSGGHGYTF.

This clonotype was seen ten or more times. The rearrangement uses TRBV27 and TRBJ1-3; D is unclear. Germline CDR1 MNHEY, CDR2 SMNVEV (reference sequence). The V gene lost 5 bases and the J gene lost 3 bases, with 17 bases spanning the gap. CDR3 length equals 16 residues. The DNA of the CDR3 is TGTGCCAGCAGTGCCCGTTTCGACGGGTATGGAAACACCATATATTTT. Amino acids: CASSARFDGYGNTIYF.

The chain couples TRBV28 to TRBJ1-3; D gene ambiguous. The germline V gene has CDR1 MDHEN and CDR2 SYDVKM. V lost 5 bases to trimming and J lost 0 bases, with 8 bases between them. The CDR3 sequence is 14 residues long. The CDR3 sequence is CASSPGISGNTIYF. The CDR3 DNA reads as TGTGCCAGCAGTCCCGGGATCTCTGGAAACACCATATATTTT.

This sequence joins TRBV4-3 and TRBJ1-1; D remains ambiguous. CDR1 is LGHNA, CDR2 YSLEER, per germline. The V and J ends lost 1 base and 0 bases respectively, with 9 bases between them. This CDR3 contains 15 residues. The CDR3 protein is CASSQGWQMNTEAFF. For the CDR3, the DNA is TGCGCCAGCAGCCAAGGGTGGCAGATGAACACTGAAGCTTTCTTT.

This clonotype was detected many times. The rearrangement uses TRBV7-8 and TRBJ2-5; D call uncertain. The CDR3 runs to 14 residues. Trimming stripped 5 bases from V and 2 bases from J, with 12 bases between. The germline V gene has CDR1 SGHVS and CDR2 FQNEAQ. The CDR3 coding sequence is TGTGCCAGCAGCCATAAGAAGACTCAAGAGACCCAGTACTTC. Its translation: CASSHKKTQETQYF.

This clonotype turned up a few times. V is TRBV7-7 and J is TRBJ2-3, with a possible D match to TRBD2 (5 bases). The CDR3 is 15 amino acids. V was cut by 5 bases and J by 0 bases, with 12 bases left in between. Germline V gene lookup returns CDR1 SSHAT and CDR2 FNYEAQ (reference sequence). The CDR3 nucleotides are TGTGCCAGCAGCCCCCAGCGGAGTAGCACAGATACGCAGTATTTT. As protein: CASSPQRSSTDTQYF.

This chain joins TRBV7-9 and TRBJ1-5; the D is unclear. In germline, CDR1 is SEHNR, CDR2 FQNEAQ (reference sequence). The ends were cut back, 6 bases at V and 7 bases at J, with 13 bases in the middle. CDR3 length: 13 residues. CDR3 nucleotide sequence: TGTGCCAGCAGTCCTTCAGGTGGACAGCCCCAGCATTTT. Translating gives CASSPSGGQPQHF.

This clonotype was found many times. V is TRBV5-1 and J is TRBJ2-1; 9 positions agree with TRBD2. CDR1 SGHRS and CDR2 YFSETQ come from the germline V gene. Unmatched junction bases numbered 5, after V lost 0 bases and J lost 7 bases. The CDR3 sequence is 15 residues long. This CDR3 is CASSLGLAAGNEQFF. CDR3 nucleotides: TGCGCCAGCAGCTTGGGACTAGCGGCTGGAAATGAGCAGTTCTTC.

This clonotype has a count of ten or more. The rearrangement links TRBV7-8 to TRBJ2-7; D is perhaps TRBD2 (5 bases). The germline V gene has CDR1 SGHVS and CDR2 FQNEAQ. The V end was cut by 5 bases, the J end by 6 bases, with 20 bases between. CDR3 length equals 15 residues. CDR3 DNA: TGTGCCAGCAGCCATTCCCTGGGAGAAGCTGCCGAGCAGTACTTC. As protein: CASSHSLGEAAEQYF. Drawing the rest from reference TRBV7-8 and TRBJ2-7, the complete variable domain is GAGVSQSPRYKVAKRGQDVALRCDPISGHVSLFWYQQALGQGPEFLTYFQNEAQLDKSGLPSDRFFAERPEGSVSTLKIQRTQQEDSAVYLCASSHSLGEAAEQYFGPGTRLTVT.

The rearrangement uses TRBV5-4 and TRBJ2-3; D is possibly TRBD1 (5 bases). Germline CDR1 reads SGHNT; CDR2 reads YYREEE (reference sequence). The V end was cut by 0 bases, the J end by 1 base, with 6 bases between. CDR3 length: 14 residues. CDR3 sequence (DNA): TGTGCCAGCAGCTTGGGACAGCGCACAGATACGCAGTATTTT. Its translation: CASSLGQRTDTQYF.

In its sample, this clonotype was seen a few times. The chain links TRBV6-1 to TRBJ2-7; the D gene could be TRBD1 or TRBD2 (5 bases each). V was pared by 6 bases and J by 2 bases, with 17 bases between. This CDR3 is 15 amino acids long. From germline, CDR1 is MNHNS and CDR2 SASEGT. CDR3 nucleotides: TGTGCCAGCAGATCTTTCCGGGACGTTGCCTACGAGCAGTACTTC. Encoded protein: CASRSFRDVAYEQYF.